The 7 T cell receptor beta chains below all came from one sample that was sequenced in a study of blood T cell repertoires in COVID-19. The protocol was immunoSEQ multiplex PCR, while the TCRdb copy is restricted to in-frame clones and leaves out a portion. The sample consists of 62,000 or so clones, about 86% of them appearing once. The sequenced material came from peripheral blood. These receptors were taken from a woman aged 55-69 years with acute or convalescent COVID-19.

The chain uses TRBV6-5 and TRBJ2-1; D uncertain. Germline CDR1 is MNHEY and CDR2 is SVGAGI. The germline V and J ends were trimmed by 3 bases and 4 bases, with 16 bases remaining between them. The CDR3 loop spans 16 amino acids. The CDR3 loop reads CASSYPSHPTYNEQFF. DNA of the CDR3: TGTGCCAGCAGTTATCCGAGCCACCCCACGTACAATGAGCAGTTCTTC.

The chain has TRBV7-8 and TRBJ2-7; D not resolved. The CDR3 loop spans 13 amino acids. V lost 5 bases and J 3 bases, leaving 11 bases between the germline ends. The V gene's germline CDR1 is SGHVS and CDR2 FQNEAQ. In DNA, the CDR3 is TGTGCCAGCAGCGCCCGTATGAGCTACGAGCAGTACTTC. Its translation is CASSARMSYEQYF.

V is TRBV19 and J is TRBJ1-5, with 9 bases fitting TRBD1. V lost 7 bases and J lost 5; bases outside the gene matches: 9. Germline assignment: CDR1 LNHDA and CDR2 SQIVND (reference sequence). CDR3 size: 15 residues. This CDR3 is CASTTGDREDQPQHF. In DNA form, the CDR3 reads TGTGCCAGTACCACCGGGGACAGGGAGGATCAGCCCCAGCATTTT.

The rearrangement links TRBV5-1 to TRBJ1-2; 8 bases agree with TRBD1. CDR3 size: 13 residues. The J segment lost 4 bases and the V segment lost 7 bases, leaving 6 bases of the junction unmatched. Germline V lookup: CDR1 SGHRS, CDR2 YFSETQ. The CDR3: CASGETGVYGYTF. DNA for the CDR3: TGCGCCAGCGGAGAGACAGGGGTCTATGGCTACACCTTC.

The chain is built from TRBV3-1 (or the pseudogene TRBV3-2) and TRBJ2-3; weak D call: TRBD2 (6 bases). V was trimmed by 4 bases and J by 2 bases, leaving 13 bases between them. The CDR3 covers 15 residues. The germline CDR1 and CDR2 sequences are LGHDT and YNNKEL (reference sequence). The CDR3 nucleotides read TGTGCCAGCAGCCCCTTCCGGGGGAACACAGATACGCAGTATTTT. Its protein product is CASSPFRGNTDTQYF.

V usage is TRBV19 and J usage is TRBJ1-1; 9 bases are a match to TRBD1. CDR3 size: 15 residues. Germline trimming cut 8 bases from V and 1 base from J; bases unmatched to any gene: 8. Germline V lookup: CDR1 LNHDA, CDR2 SQIVND (reference sequence). CDR3 sequence: CASGGTGKKNTEAFF. The DNA of the CDR3 is TGTGCCAGTGGGGGGACAGGGAAAAAGAACACTGAAGCTTTCTTT.

The rearrangement links TRBV3-1 (or the pseudogene TRBV3-2) to TRBJ1-2; 8 positions agree with TRBD1. This CDR3 comprises 13 residues. Unmatched junction bases numbered 4, after V lost 6 bases and J lost 4 bases. From germline, CDR1 is LGHDT and CDR2 YNNKEL (reference sequence). The chain's CDR3 is CASRDTGGYGYTF. DNA of the CDR3: TGTGCCAGCAGGGACACAGGGGGCTATGGCTACACCTTC.